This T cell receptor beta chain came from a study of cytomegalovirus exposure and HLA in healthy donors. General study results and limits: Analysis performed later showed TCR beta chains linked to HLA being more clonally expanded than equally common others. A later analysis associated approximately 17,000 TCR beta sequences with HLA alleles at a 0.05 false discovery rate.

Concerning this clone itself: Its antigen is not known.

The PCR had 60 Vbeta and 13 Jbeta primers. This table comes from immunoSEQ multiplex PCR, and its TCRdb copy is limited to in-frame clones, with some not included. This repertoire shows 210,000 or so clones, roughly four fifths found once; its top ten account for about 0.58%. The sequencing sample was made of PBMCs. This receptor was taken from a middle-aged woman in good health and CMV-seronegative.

CDR3 nucleotide sequence: TGCGCCAGCAGCCAAGAGCGTGGCGGAGTCGGCAGGGGGCTTACGACTGAAGCTTTCTTT. It is translated as CASSQERGGVGRGLTTEAFF. This chain uses TRBV4-1 with TRBJ1-1, with 8 positions matching TRBD1. The CDR3 is made up of 20 amino acids. In germline, CDR1 is MGHRA, CDR2 YSYEKL. V was pared by 0 bases and J by 5 bases, with 20 bases of the junction left unmatched.